This entry lists 20 T cell receptor beta chains sequenced from one sample in a study of blood T cell repertoires in COVID-19. The table came from immunoSEQ multiplex PCR; TCRdb's copy has only in-frame clones and leaves some out. In the table there are about 230,000 clones, over 70% of which are singletons. The sequenced sample consisted of peripheral blood. The receptors were gathered from a woman at least 80 years old with acute or convalescent COVID-19.

This chain links TRBV6-2 or TRBV6-3 with TRBJ1-2; perhaps TRBD1 as D (6 bases). Trimming removed 4 bases at V and 4 bases at J, with 7 bases between. Germline CDR1 and CDR2: MNHEY and SVGEGT. CDR3 length equals 12 residues. The CDR3 spells CASSLTGYGYTF. DNA of the CDR3: TGTGCCAGCAGTTTGACAGGCTATGGCTACACCTTC.

V usage is TRBV6-5 and J usage is TRBJ2-3; tentatively, D is TRBD1 (6 bases). The germline V gene has CDR1 MNHEY and CDR2 SVGAGI. V was trimmed by 8 bases and J by 4 bases, leaving 13 bases between them. CDR3 length: 13 residues. This CDR3 reads CASWGLAADTQYF. The CDR3 DNA is TGTGCCAGCTGGGGGCTAGCTGCAGATACGCAGTATTTT.

The rearrangement uses TRBV14 and TRBJ1-1; D is unresolved. Trimming removed 4 bases from V and 0 bases from J, with 6 bases in between. The CDR3 has 13 amino acids. Per the germline V gene, CDR1 is SGHDN and CDR2 is FVKESK. The CDR3 DNA reads TGTGCCAGCAGCCGTTCATTGAACACTGAAGCTTTCTTT. It yields the protein CASSRSLNTEAFF. The full variable domain, in which reference TRBV14 and TRBJ1-1 provide the parts outside the CDR3, is EAGVTQFPSHSVIEKGQTVTLRCDPISGHDNLYWYRRVMGKEIKFLLHFVKESKQDESGMPNNRFLAERTGGTYSTLKVQPAELEDSGVYFCASSRSLNTEAFFGQGTRLTVV.

This chain uses TRBV5-6 with TRBJ1-5, with unresolved D. Between the trimmed V and J ends, which lost 0 bases and 1 base, there was a span of 5 bases. The CDR3 has 14 amino acids. CDR1 is SGHDT and CDR2 is YYEEEE in the germline V gene. CDR3 protein: CASSLGGSNQPQHF. CDR3 in DNA: TGTGCCAGCAGCTTGGGCGGGAGCAATCAGCCCCAGCATTTT. Drawing the rest from reference TRBV5-6 and TRBJ1-5, the complete variable domain is DAGVTQSPTHLIKTRGQQVTLRCSPKSGHDTVSWYQQALGQGPQFIFQYYEEEERQRGNFPDRFSGHQFPNYSSELNVNALLLGDSALYLCASSLGGSNQPQHFGDGTRLSIL.

This clone was seen a few times. CDR3 sequence (DNA): TGTGCCAGCAAACCAGACAGGACAACTAATGAAAAACTGTTTTTT. Amino acid sequence: CASKPDRTTNEKLFF. This chain joins TRBV6-5 and TRBJ1-4; D is possibly TRBD1 (6 bases). The CDR3 consists of 15 residues. Germline V lookup: CDR1 MNHEY, CDR2 SVGAGI. V dropped 7 bases and J dropped 0 bases, with 12 bases sitting between them.

The chain has TRBV6-4 and TRBJ2-3, with a tentative D call TRBD1 (5 bases). The CDR3 is 14 residues long. CDR1 MRHNA and CDR2 SNTAGT come from the germline V gene. V lost 6 bases, J lost 0 bases, and 10 bases lay in between. CDR3: CASSQGISTDTQYF. Written as DNA, the CDR3 is TGTGCCAGCAGCCAGGGAATAAGCACAGATACGCAGTATTTT.

The chain couples TRBV3-1 (or the pseudogene TRBV3-2) to TRBJ1-4; 7 bases are a match to TRBD1. Germline trimming cut 2 bases from V and 3 bases from J; bases unmatched to any gene: 3. The CDR3 extends over 15 amino acids. Per the germline V gene, CDR1 is LGHDT and CDR2 is YNNKEL (reference sequence). The CDR3 sequence: CASSQSQGANEKLFF. For the CDR3, the DNA is TGTGCCAGCAGCCAAAGTCAGGGGGCTAATGAAAAACTGTTTTTT.

The rearrangement uses TRBV7-8 and TRBJ2-5; D possibly corresponds to TRBD2 (6 bases). There are 16 residues in the CDR3. Per germline, CDR1 SGHVS and CDR2 FQNEAQ. V lost 4 bases and J lost 5, with 20 bases in between. DNA for the CDR3: TGTGCCAGCAGCTCAGGACATTCGGGAGTGTCGGAGACCCAGTACTTC. It translates to CASSSGHSGVSETQYF.

The chain employs TRBV6-1 and TRBJ1-1; perhaps TRBD1 as D (5 bases). The CDR3 runs to 15 residues. The germline V and J ends were trimmed by 3 bases and 1 base, with 12 bases remaining between them. Germline-derived CDR1 and CDR2 are MNHNS and SASEGT. The CDR3 DNA is TGTGCCAGCAGTGATCAGGGTAGGGGGAACACTGAAGCTTTCTTT. Its translation: CASSDQGRGNTEAFF.

Comments on this clone: The identical CDR3 is also encoded by other nucleotide sequences in the sample. The chain uses TRBV18 and TRBJ1-1; D is undetermined. V lost 2 bases and J lost 2, with 9 bases in between. Germline V gene data show CDR1 as KGHSH and CDR2 as LQKENI. The CDR3 is 14 amino acids. CDR3 loop: CASSPGQVNTEAFF. CDR3 coding DNA: TGTGCCAGCTCACCAGGGCAGGTCAACACTGAAGCTTTCTTT.

This clone occurred a few times. The V call is TRBV4-1, the J call TRBJ1-3; unclear D gene. Germline V CDR1 and CDR2: MGHRA, YSYEKL. The length of the CDR3 is 17 residues. V shed 0 bases and J shed 0 bases, with 12 bases lying between them. The CDR3: CASSQDSGQSSGNTIYF. The CDR3 nucleotides read TGCGCCAGCAGCCAAGATTCTGGGCAGAGCTCTGGAAACACCATATATTTT.

The chain combines TRBV3-1 (or the pseudogene TRBV3-2) with TRBJ2-7; 7 nucleotides match TRBD2. Germline assignment: CDR1 LGHDT and CDR2 YNNKEL (reference sequence). V was pared by 4 bases and J by 2 bases, with 5 bases of the junction left unmatched. This CDR3 has 14 residues. CDR3 region: CASSRGEGTYEQYF. For the CDR3, the DNA is TGTGCCAGCAGCCGCGGGGAGGGGACCTACGAGCAGTACTTC.

This sequence joins TRBV6-5 and TRBJ2-2; 12 nucleotides match TRBD2. Germline values: CDR1 MNHEY, CDR2 SVGAGI. This CDR3 region has 15 residues. With V trimmed by 5 bases and J by 7 bases, 5 bases remained unmatched. The CDR3 DNA reads TGTGCCAGCAGTCCCCGGACTAGCGGGGTCGGGGAGCTGTTTTTT. Protein product: CASSPRTSGVGELFF.

J is TRBJ1-1 and V is TRBV30; D not resolved. Germline V gene data show CDR1 as GTSNPN and CDR2 as SVGIG (reference sequence). This CDR3 has 15 amino acids. V gave up 3 bases and J gave up 1 base, with 15 bases separating them. The CDR3, as DNA: TGTGCCTGGAGGGGAAGCCCTGCGGGGAACACTGAAGCTTTCTTT. Translated, it gives CAWRGSPAGNTEAFF.

The chain uses TRBV4-2 and TRBJ2-2, with TRBD2 matching 11 bases. CDR1 is LGHNA and CDR2 is YNFKEQ in the germline V gene. The V and J ends lost 1 base and 2 bases, in that order; junction bases with no gene match: 3. This CDR3 is 17 amino acids long. The CDR3: CASSQVGTSGNTGELFF. In nucleotides, the CDR3 is TGTGCCAGCAGCCAAGTTGGGACTAGCGGAAACACCGGGGAGCTGTTTTTT.

The chain is built from TRBV7-2 and TRBJ2-1; 7 nucleotides align to TRBD1. Trimming took 5 bases from V and 2 from J; bases not matched to a gene: 6. Looked up from germline, CDR1 is SGHTA and CDR2 is FQGNSA. The CDR3 contains 15 residues. CDR3 nucleotides: TGTGCCAGCAGCGATCAGGGGGACACCTACAATGAGCAGTTCTTC. Its translation is CASSDQGDTYNEQFF.

The V gene is TRBV18, the J gene TRBJ2-7; 10 bases line up with TRBD1. J was trimmed by 6 bases and V by 3 bases; bases with no gene match: 5. This CDR3 has 14 residues. From germline, CDR1 is KGHSH and CDR2 LQKENI. The CDR3 region is CASSPGTGEPEQYF. The CDR3 DNA follows: TGTGCCAGCTCACCCGGGACAGGGGAACCCGAGCAGTACTTC.

V and J are TRBV19 and TRBJ1-2, with D unresolved. The germline gives CDR1 LNHDA, CDR2 SQIVND (reference sequence). Trimming took 4 bases from V and 2 from J, leaving 11 bases between them. The CDR3 has 14 residues. Here the CDR3 DNA reads TGTGCCAGTAGTAGCCAGGCTGCCAACTATGGCTACACCTTC. It codes for CASSSQAANYGYTF.

Turning to this clone: The sample has other DNA sequences that encode this CDR3 too. This chain links TRBV5-1 with TRBJ2-7; 12 positions match TRBD1. V was pared by 3 bases and J by 4 bases, with 2 bases of the junction left unmatched. CDR3 length equals 14 residues. Germline V gene data show CDR1 as SGHRS and CDR2 as YFSETQ. The CDR3 here is CASSSGQGAYEQYF. CDR3 bases: TGCGCCAGCAGCTCGGGACAGGGGGCTTACGAGCAGTACTTC.

The V call is TRBV25-1, the J call TRBJ1-4; the D gene is possibly TRBD1 (5 bases). The length of the CDR3 is 15 residues. Germline CDR1 and CDR2: MGHDK and SYGVNS. The V end lost 6 bases, the J end lost 1 base, and 12 bases lay between the germline ends. Here the CDR3 reads CASRSLGGTNEKLFF. For the CDR3, the DNA is TGTGCCAGCAGGTCGTTGGGGGGAACTAATGAAAAACTGTTTTTT.